The clone carrying this T cell receptor beta chain was seen once. This same CDR3 is encoded by further DNA sequences in the sample. The record originates from a study of shared clonotypes between healthy human individuals. Measured with immunoSEQ multiplex PCR; TCRdb has only the in-frame clones, and not every one. The sample has fewer than 700,000 clones; approximately 95% are singletons. Germline values: CDR1 MGHRA, CDR2 YSYEKL. The V gene lost 1 base and the J gene lost 2 bases, with 8 bases spanning the gap. CDR3 length: 14 residues. Naive CD8 cells lacked CD45RO and underwent positive selection for CCR7, leaving out terminally differentiated effector memory CD45RA+ cells.

This receptor was taken from a woman aged 25 to 39 in good health. The chain couples TRBV4-1 to TRBJ2-5; D uncertain. The sample taken for sequencing was naive CD8+ T cells sorted from blood. CDR3 sequence reads: CASSQGPAQETQYF. CDR3 sequence (DNA): TGCGCCAGCAGCCAAGGGCCGGCGCAAGAGACCCAGTACTTC.